The 5 T cell receptor beta chains below were found in one sample sequenced in a study of blood T cell repertoires in COVID-19. Only in-frame clones appear in the TCRdb table, and some are missing; sequencing was by immunoSEQ multiplex PCR. The repertoire includes fewer than 250,000 clones, under 95% of them detected once, and under 1.5% sits in the top ten. The specimen sequenced was peripheral blood. Every receptor here comes from a man younger than 45 with acute or convalescent COVID-19.

The chain combines TRBV3-1 (or the pseudogene TRBV3-2) with TRBJ2-5, with 10 nucleotides matching TRBD2. Looked up from germline, CDR1 is LGHDT and CDR2 is YNNKEL (reference sequence). V was clipped by 8 bases and J by 0 bases; unmatched bases: 15. The CDR3 spans 18 residues. CDR3 in amino acids: CASANPSGGKPDQETQYF. As DNA, the CDR3 is TGTGCCAGCGCCAACCCTAGCGGGGGAAAACCTGACCAAGAGACCCAGTACTTC.

J is TRBJ2-3 and V is TRBV18; TRBD2 might be the D (6 bases). V lost 3 bases and J lost 3, with 7 bases in between. CDR3 length: 13 amino acids. The germline CDR1 and CDR2 sequences are KGHSH and LQKENI. In DNA, the CDR3 is TGTGCCAGCTCACCGGGGGGAACAGATACGCAGTATTTT. It is translated as CASSPGGTDTQYF.

V gene TRBV6-6 combines with J gene TRBJ1-1; no definite D call. This CDR3 has 16 residues. CDR1 and CDR2 from the germline V gene are MNHNY and SVGAGI (reference sequence). Trimming cost V 4 bases and J 1 base, with 16 bases left between them. CDR3 nucleotide sequence: TGTGCCAGCAGTTTGCCGGGAGGGCACGGGAACACTGAAGCTTTCTTT. Protein: CASSLPGGHGNTEAFF.

The J gene is TRBJ2-1, the V gene TRBV15; D is possibly TRBD1 (5 bases). CDR1 and CDR2 (germline): LNHNV, YYDKDF (reference sequence). V shed 0 bases and J shed 4 bases, with 7 bases lying between them. The CDR3 consists of 14 residues. CDR3 sequence reads: CATSREGAYNEQFF. The DNA for the CDR3 is TGTGCCACCAGCAGAGAAGGGGCGTACAATGAGCAGTTCTTC.

The chain links TRBV18 to TRBJ1-5; TRBD1 matches at 10 bases. Germline V gives CDR1 KGHSH, CDR2 LQKENI. This CDR3 comprises 15 residues. V lost 2 bases, J lost 7 bases, and 5 bases stayed unmatched. The CDR3 DNA reads as TGTGCCAGCTCACCAGGGACAGGGGCTCTCCAGCCCCAGCATTTT. This gives the protein CASSPGTGALQPQHF.